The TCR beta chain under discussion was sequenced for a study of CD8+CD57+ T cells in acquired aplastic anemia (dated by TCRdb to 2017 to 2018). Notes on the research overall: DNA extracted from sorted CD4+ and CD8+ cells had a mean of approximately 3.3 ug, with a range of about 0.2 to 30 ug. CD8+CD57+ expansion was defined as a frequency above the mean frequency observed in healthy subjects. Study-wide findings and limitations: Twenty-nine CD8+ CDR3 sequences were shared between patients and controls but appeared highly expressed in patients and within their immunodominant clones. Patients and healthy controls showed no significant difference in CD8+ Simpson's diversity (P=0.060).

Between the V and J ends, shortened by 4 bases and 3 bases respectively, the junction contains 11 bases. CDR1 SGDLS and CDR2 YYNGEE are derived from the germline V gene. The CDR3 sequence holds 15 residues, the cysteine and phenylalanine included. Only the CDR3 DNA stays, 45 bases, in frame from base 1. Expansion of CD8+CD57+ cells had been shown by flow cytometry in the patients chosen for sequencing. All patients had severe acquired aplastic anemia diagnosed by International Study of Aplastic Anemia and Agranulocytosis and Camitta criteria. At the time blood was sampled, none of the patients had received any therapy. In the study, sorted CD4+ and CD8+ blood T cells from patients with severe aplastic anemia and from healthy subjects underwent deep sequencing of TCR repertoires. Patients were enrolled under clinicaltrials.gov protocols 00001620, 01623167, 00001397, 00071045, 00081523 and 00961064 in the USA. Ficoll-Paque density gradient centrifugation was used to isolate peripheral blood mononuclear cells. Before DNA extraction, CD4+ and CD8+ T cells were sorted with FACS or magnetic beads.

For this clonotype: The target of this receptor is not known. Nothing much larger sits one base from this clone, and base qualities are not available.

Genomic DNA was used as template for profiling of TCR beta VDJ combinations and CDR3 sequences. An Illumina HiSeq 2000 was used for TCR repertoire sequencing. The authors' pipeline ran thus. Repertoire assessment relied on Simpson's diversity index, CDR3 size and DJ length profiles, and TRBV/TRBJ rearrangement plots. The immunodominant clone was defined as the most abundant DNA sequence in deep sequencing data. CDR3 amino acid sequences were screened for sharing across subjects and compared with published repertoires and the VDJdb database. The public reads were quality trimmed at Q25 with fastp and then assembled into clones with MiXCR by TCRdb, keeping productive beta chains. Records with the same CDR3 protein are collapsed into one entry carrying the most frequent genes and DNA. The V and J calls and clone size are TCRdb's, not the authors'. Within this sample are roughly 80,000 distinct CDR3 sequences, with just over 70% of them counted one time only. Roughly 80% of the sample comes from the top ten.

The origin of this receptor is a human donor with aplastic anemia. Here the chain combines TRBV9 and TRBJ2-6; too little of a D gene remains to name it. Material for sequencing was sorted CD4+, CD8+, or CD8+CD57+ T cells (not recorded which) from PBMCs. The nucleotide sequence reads TGTGCCAGCAGCTGGAGAGGTAGTGGGGCCAACGTCCTGACTTTC. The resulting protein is CASSWRGSGANVLTF.